These 32 T cell receptor beta chains were sequenced from one sample in a study of T cell repertoires in cytomegalovirus infection. TCRdb fed the reads into MiXCR, producing one record per CDR3 protein. The sample holds 450,000 to 550,000 distinct CDR3 sequences, about 15% seen once. Material for sequencing was CD8+ T cells from PBMCs. The receptors stem from a human donor in good health (CMV status not recorded). Some clones in this sample may be carry-over from other donors' samples.

This clonotype was picked up a small number of times. CDR3 protein: CSAQVLHGESSYNEQFF. CDR3 nucleotides: TGCAGTGCCCAGGTACTACACGGGGAAAGCTCCTACAATGAGCAGTTCTTC. This chain connects TRBV20-1 to TRBJ2-1; tentative D call: TRBD2 (5 bases). Trimming took 6 bases from V and 0 from J, leaving 21 bases between them. CDR1 and CDR2 from the germline V gene are DFQATT and SNEGSKA (reference sequence). This CDR3 region has 17 residues.

This clonotype was counted ten times or more. V is TRBV11-2 and J is TRBJ2-2; the D is unclear. The V and J ends lost 1 base and 6 bases respectively, with 12 bases between them. Germline V gene data show CDR1 as SGHAT and CDR2 as FQNNGV. This CDR3 region has 15 residues. CDR3 loop: CASSLVRAGPGELFF. The DNA for the CDR3 is TGTGCCAGCAGCTTAGTTCGGGCCGGACCCGGGGAGCTGTTTTTT. Based on the CDR3 plus reference TRBV11-2 and TRBJ2-2, the full variable domain is EAGVAQSPRYKIIEKRQSVAFWCNPISGHATLYWYQQILGQGPKLLIQFQNNGVVDDSQLPKDRFSAERLKGVDSTLKIQPAKLEDSAVYLCASSLVRAGPGELFFGEGSRLTVL.

This clonotype was counted at least ten times. This chain joins TRBV7-9 and TRBJ2-3; 14 nucleotides line up with TRBD2. Germline V gene data show CDR1 as SEHNR and CDR2 as FQNEAQ (reference sequence). CDR3 length equals 17 residues. The V and J ends lost 4 bases and 5 bases, in that order; junction bases with no gene match: 8. The CDR3 sequence: CASSSETSGRAEDTQYF. Here the CDR3 DNA reads TGTGCCAGCAGCTCTGAGACTAGCGGGAGGGCGGAAGATACGCAGTATTTT.

This clonotype showed up many times. The chain couples TRBV7-3 to TRBJ2-6; 8 bases agree with TRBD1. Losses at the gene ends were 5 bases for V and 2 bases for J; bases not matched to a gene: 2. This CDR3 spans 15 amino acids. From germline, CDR1 is SGHTA and CDR2 FQGTGA. Here the CDR3 reads CASSPQGAGANVLTF. The CDR3 DNA reads TGTGCCAGCAGCCCACAGGGGGCTGGGGCCAACGTCCTGACTTTC. Using reference TRBV7-3 and TRBJ2-6 for the parts outside the CDR3, the full variable domain is GAGVSQTPSNKVTEKGKYVELRCDPISGHTALYWYRQSLGQGPEFLIYFQGTGAADDSGLPNDRFFAVRPEGSVSTLKIQRTERGDSAVYLCASSPQGAGANVLTFGAGSRLTVL.

The chain uses TRBV3-1 and TRBJ2-1, with D perhaps assigned TRBD1 or TRBD2 (5 bases each). CDR3 length equals 17 residues. V lost 1 base to trimming and J lost 0 bases, with 13 bases between them. The germline CDR1 and CDR2 sequences are LGHDT and YNNKEL (reference sequence). CDR3 amino acids: CASSQVSWGYSYNEQFF. In DNA form, the CDR3 reads TGTGCCAGCAGCCAAGTATCCTGGGGGTACTCCTACAATGAGCAGTTCTTC.

This clonotype was detected ten times or more. The chain combines TRBV7-9 with TRBJ2-3; D tentatively reads TRBD1 or TRBD2 (5 bases each). This CDR3 is 15 amino acids long. Germline CDR1 SEHNR, CDR2 FQNEAQ (reference sequence). Deletions cut 3 bases from V and 0 bases from J, with 10 bases between. The CDR3 spells CASSLWGTSTDTQYF. CDR3 in DNA: TGTGCCAGCAGCTTGTGGGGGACGAGCACAGATACGCAGTATTTT.

In its sample, this clonotype was seen many times. The J gene is TRBJ2-3, the V gene TRBV4-1; 8 bases match TRBD2. The CDR3 sequence is 17 residues long. Germline V gives CDR1 MGHRA, CDR2 YSYEKL. The V and J ends lost 2 bases and 1 base, in that order; junction bases with no gene match: 8. Written as DNA, the CDR3 is TGCGCCAGCAGCCAACGCCGGGGGGGCTCCCGCACAGATACGCAGTATTTT. Translated, it gives CASSQRRGGSRTDTQYF.

At least ten counts were recorded for this clonotype. The J gene is TRBJ2-7, the V gene TRBV6-2 or TRBV6-3; D unclear. Trimming removed 2 bases at V and 6 bases at J, with 8 bases between. Germline CDR1 is MNHEY and CDR2 is SVGEGT. The CDR3 spans 12 residues. DNA of the CDR3: TGTGCCAGCAGTTACCTCCCCCGCGAGCAGTACTTC. This encodes CASSYLPREQYF.

At least ten counts were recorded for this clonotype. This chain joins TRBV6-6 and TRBJ1-1; D not resolved. With 0 bases removed from V and 3 bases from J, the gap between germline ends came to 8 bases. The CDR3 runs 14 residues. The V gene's germline CDR1 is MNHNY and CDR2 SVGAGI (reference sequence). Here the CDR3 reads CASSYSPEYTEAFF. The CDR3 region has the DNA TGTGCCAGCAGTTACTCCCCAGAGTACACTGAAGCTTTCTTT.

In its sample, this clonotype was seen once. V usage is TRBV10-3 and J usage is TRBJ2-3, with D perhaps TRBD2 (5 bases). CDR1 is ENHRY and CDR2 is SYGVKD in the germline V gene. The V and J ends lost 0 bases and 6 bases respectively, with 7 bases between them. The CDR3 covers 13 residues. The CDR3 nucleotides are TGTGCCATCAGTGAGTCAGCGGTGGATACGCAGTATTTT. Encoded protein: CAISESAVDTQYF.

This clonotype has at least ten counts. The chain joins TRBV7-8 to TRBJ2-4; tentatively, D is TRBD1 (6 bases). The CDR3 length is 19 residues. The V gene lost 2 bases and the J gene lost 3 bases, with 23 bases spanning the gap. Germline V gives CDR1 SGHVS, CDR2 FQNEAQ. The CDR3 DNA reads TGTGCCAGCAGCTTAACTGGGGGCGAAGGGTTACTTGTCAAAAACATTCAGTACTTC. Its translation: CASSLTGGEGLLVKNIQYF.

At least ten counts were recorded for this clonotype. V gene TRBV10-2 combines with J gene TRBJ1-6, with D unresolved. Germline CDR1 reads WSHSY; CDR2 reads SAAADI. Deletions cut 5 bases from V and 4 bases from J, with 12 bases between. CDR3 length: 15 amino acids. CDR3 residues: CASSIGEGYNSPLHF. DNA of the CDR3: TGCGCCAGCAGTATTGGAGAGGGATATAATTCACCCCTCCACTTT.

The genes are TRBV27 and TRBJ2-1; 12 nucleotides agree with TRBD2. Germline-derived CDR1 and CDR2 are MNHEY and SMNVEV (reference sequence). V shed 7 bases and J 6 bases; nucleotides not matched to a gene: 7. This CDR3 region has 15 residues. Here the CDR3 reads CASISLAGGGNEQFF. The CDR3 DNA reads TGTGCCAGCATTTCTCTAGCGGGAGGGGGCAATGAGCAGTTCTTC.

On this clonotype itself: A read error may be the cause here, since a much bigger clone is one base away. This CDR3 fails to terminate in the conserved phenylalanine or tryptophan, so it likely reflects a read error. The rearrangement uses TRBV7-3 and TRBJ2-7, with 9 bases aligning to TRBD1. The CDR3 consists of 13 residues. J gave up 7 bases and V 5 bases, and 6 bases lay outside the gene matches. Germline CDR1 SGHTA, CDR2 FQGTGA. The CDR3 bases are TGTGCCAGCAGCCTAGGGACAGGGAGAGAGCAGTACTTA. Translating it yields CASSLGTGREQYL.

This clonotype was detected a few times. The chain combines TRBV29-1 with TRBJ1-2; no definite D call. CDR1 is SQVTM, CDR2 ANQGSEA, per germline. The ends were cut back, 5 bases at V and 2 bases at J, with 6 bases in the middle. The CDR3 length is 11 residues. This CDR3 is CSVQGNYGYTF. In DNA, the CDR3 is TGCAGCGTTCAAGGAAACTATGGCTACACCTTC.

This clonotype was seen more than once but under ten times. The rearrangement joins TRBV28 to TRBJ2-2; perhaps TRBD1 as D (5 bases). Trimming left V 6 bases short and J 1 base short, with 9 bases between. Germline CDR1 reads MDHEN; CDR2 reads SYDVKM. The CDR3 has 14 amino acids. The CDR3: CASRAGWNTGELFF. The CDR3 DNA reads TGTGCCAGCAGAGCAGGGTGGAACACCGGGGAGCTGTTTTTT. Filled out from reference TRBV28 and TRBJ2-2, the complete variable domain reads DVKVTQSSRYLVKRTGEKVFLECVQDMDHENMFWYRQDPGLGLRLIYFSYDVKMKEKGDIPEGYSVSREKKERFSLILESASTNQTSMYLCASRAGWNTGELFFGEGSRLTVL.

This clonotype came up a few times. This sequence joins TRBV3-1 and TRBJ2-7; 10 nucleotides line up with TRBD2. The CDR3 extends over 17 amino acids. The germline V gene encodes CDR1 LGHDT and CDR2 YNNKEL (reference sequence). J was trimmed by 5 bases and V by 0 bases; bases with no gene match: 10. The CDR3 nucleotides read TGTGCCAGCAGCCAAGACCTTTTGACTAGCGGGTACCACGAGCAGTACTTC. The encoded protein is CASSQDLLTSGYHEQYF.

This clonotype was counted a few times. This sequence joins TRBV7-9 and TRBJ2-1; D is unresolved. The CDR3 totals 11 residues. V was clipped by 1 base and J by 9 bases, with 4 bases between them. Germline lookup yields CDR1 SEHNR and CDR2 FQNEAQ (reference sequence). The CDR3 DNA reads TGTGCCAGCAGCTTAGAGCCTGAGCAGTTCTTC. Translation gives CASSLEPEQFF.

CDR3: CASSLRSYATNEKLFF. The DNA for the CDR3 is TGTGCCAGCAGTTTGAGAAGTTATGCAACTAATGAAAAACTGTTTTTT. The V call is TRBV12-3 or TRBV12-4, the J call TRBJ1-4; unclear D gene. V dropped 3 bases and J dropped 0 bases, with 11 bases sitting between them. The CDR3 has 16 amino acids.

The chain joins TRBV20-1 to TRBJ2-7, with TRBD2 identical over 10 bases. J was trimmed by 5 bases and V by 7 bases; bases with no gene match: 8. CDR1 DFQATT and CDR2 SNEGSKA come from the germline V gene (reference sequence). The CDR3 is 13 amino acids. The CDR3 DNA sequence: TGCAGTGTGGAAGCGGGAGGGATCGACGAGCAGTACTTC. This encodes CSVEAGGIDEQYF.

This clonotype was seen ten or more times. The chain carries TRBV7-8 and TRBJ2-2; possibly TRBD2 for D (5 bases). This CDR3 contains 16 residues. Germline V CDR1 and CDR2: SGHVS, FQNEAQ. Trimming shortened V by 3 bases and J by 1 base, and 12 bases separated the two germline ends. The CDR3 spells CASSFLARENTGELFF. In DNA form, the CDR3 reads TGTGCCAGCAGCTTTCTGGCCCGGGAGAACACCGGGGAGCTGTTTTTT.

This clonotype was picked up many times. The V gene is TRBV6-5, the J gene TRBJ1-3; no firm D call. Trimming removed 2 bases from V and 7 bases from J, with 18 bases in between. The CDR3 runs 16 residues. From germline, CDR1 is MNHEY and CDR2 SVGAGI. The CDR3 is CASSYEGTELGNTIYF. In nucleotides, the CDR3 is TGTGCCAGCAGTTACGAGGGAACGGAGCTCGGGAACACCATATATTTT.

This clonotype showed up just a few times. J is TRBJ1-5 and V is TRBV4-2, with 7 positions matching TRBD1. J gave up 2 bases and V 0 bases, and 4 bases lay outside the gene matches. Germline loops: CDR1 LGHNA, CDR2 YNFKEQ. The CDR3 contains 16 residues. The CDR3 DNA reads TGTGCCAGCAGCCAAGAGTTCAGGGGGGGCAATCAGCCCCAGCATTTT. Translation gives CASSQEFRGGNQPQHF.

This clonotype was recorded many times. The chain has TRBV19 and TRBJ2-1; 8 bases align to TRBD2. In germline, CDR1 is LNHDA, CDR2 SQIVND (reference sequence). Germline trimming cut 0 bases from V and 9 bases from J; bases unmatched to any gene: 13. This CDR3 comprises 17 residues. The CDR3: CASSIDLAGGAVGEQFF. CDR3 sequence (DNA): TGTGCCAGTAGTATAGATCTGGCGGGAGGCGCCGTAGGTGAGCAGTTCTTC.

Note on this clonotype: Possible read error: a much larger clone is one base away. V usage is TRBV7-6 and J usage is TRBJ1-4; TRBD1 matches 9 bases. The CDR3 consists of 18 residues. CDR1 and CDR2 (germline): SGHVS, FNYEAQ. The V gene end was trimmed by 5 bases and the J gene end by 7 bases; junction bases not matched to a gene: 17. In DNA, the CDR3 is TGTGCCAGCAGCAGCCGGGACAGGGCCGGAATATTTGGTGAAAAACTGTTTTTT. It translates to CASSSRDRAGIFGEKLFF.

This clonotype was detected ten times or more. The chain employs TRBV7-6 and TRBJ2-4; 10 bases align to TRBD1. Germline assignment: CDR1 SGHVS and CDR2 FNYEAQ. V lost 5 bases and J lost 0; bases outside the gene matches: 7. CDR3 length: 17 residues. The CDR3: CASSSGTGDLAKNIQYF. In nucleotides, the CDR3 is TGTGCCAGCAGCAGCGGGACAGGGGACCTAGCCAAAAACATTCAGTACTTC.

This chain joins TRBV27 and TRBJ2-5; D may be TRBD2 (6 bases). Germline V gives CDR1 MNHEY, CDR2 SMNVEV (reference sequence). Trimming removed 5 bases from V and 4 bases from J, with 23 bases in between. This CDR3 contains 17 residues. In nucleotides, the CDR3 is TGTGCCAGCAGTCAACTACCCCCGGGGGTGGGAGGAGAGACCCAGTACTTC. The encoded protein is CASSQLPPGVGGETQYF.

This clonotype was recorded at least ten times. The V gene is TRBV7-9, the J gene TRBJ1-2, with D perhaps matching TRBD1 (6 bases). CDR1 and CDR2 (germline): SEHNR, FQNEAQ (reference sequence). V dropped 0 bases and J dropped 6 bases, with 14 bases sitting between them. This CDR3 spans 15 amino acids. The CDR3 loop reads CASSLALRQENGYTF. The DNA for the CDR3 is TGTGCCAGCAGCTTAGCGCTACGACAGGAGAATGGCTACACCTTC.

This clonotype was detected many times. The chain links TRBV12-3 or TRBV12-4 to TRBJ1-2; D remains unclear. Trimming removed 1 base at V and 7 bases at J, with 7 bases between. The CDR3 sequence is 12 residues long. The CDR3 loop reads CASSLEAPGYTF. The DNA of the CDR3 is TGTGCCAGCAGTTTAGAGGCCCCTGGCTACACCTTC.

J is TRBJ2-5 and V is TRBV5-1; D gene uncertain. This CDR3 is 15 amino acids long. Germline lookup yields CDR1 SGHRS and CDR2 YFSETQ. Deletions cut 0 bases from V and 3 bases from J, with 12 bases between. CDR3 in DNA: TGCGCCAGCAGCTTGGCCGTATCCACTAAAGAGACCCAGTACTTC. Amino acid sequence: CASSLAVSTKETQYF. The full variable domain, rest sourced from reference TRBV5-1 and TRBJ2-5, is KAGVTQTPRYLIKTRGQQVTLSCSPISGHRSVSWYQQTPGQGLQFLFEYFSETQRNKGNFPGRFSGRQFSNSRSEMNVSTLELGDSALYLCASSLAVSTKETQYFGPGTRLLVL.

This clonotype was picked up many times. The chain carries TRBV7-8 and TRBJ2-1; 13 bases agree with TRBD2. This CDR3 region has 15 residues. Looked up from germline, CDR1 is SGHVS and CDR2 is FQNEAQ. With 5 bases clipped from V and 10 bases from J, the junction kept 8 bases outside the gene matches. The CDR3, as DNA: TGTGCCAGCAGCCGCACTAGCGGGAGGGCCGAGGAGCAGTTCTTC. Translation: CASSRTSGRAEEQFF.

The J gene is TRBJ1-2, the V gene TRBV4-1, with D possibly being TRBD1 (6 bases). Germline CDR1 and CDR2: MGHRA and YSYEKL. This CDR3 comprises 14 residues. The V and J ends lost 5 bases and 6 bases respectively, with 16 bases between them. The CDR3 nucleotides read TGCGCCAGCAGCTTAGGACAGAGGGCCCATGGCTACACCTTC. The encoded protein is CASSLGQRAHGYTF.